The clone carrying this T cell receptor beta chain showed up just a few times. Its matching antigen is unknown. The sample originates from a study of T-cell memory formation after mild COVID-19. TCRdb passed the 5' RACE reads through MiXCR, listing each CDR3 protein once. The sample yields some 120,000 distinct CDR3 sequences, approximately 15% seen once. Findings and caveats of the study: Pre-infection memory already had some responding clones, implying cross-reactive memory joined. CD4+ contracting clones lay mainly in CM and EM, CD8+ ones in EMRA.

Germline CDR1 is MNHNS and CDR2 is SASEGT. The CDR3 contains 15 residues. Trimming at V came to 6 bases and at J to 2 bases, leaving 6 bases not matched to a gene. This clonotype was sampled from a man between 18 and 29 years old who had mild COVID-19 (a few samples of this study predate the infection). Cell type and time point are not known. The chain combines TRBV6-1 with TRBJ1-3, with 8 bases that match TRBD1. Sequencing used PBMCs or a T cell subset sorted from them (not recorded which). DNA of the CDR3: TGTGCCAGCAGAGAGACAGGGGCGGCTGGAAACACCATATATTTT. Its protein product is CASRETGAAGNTIYF.